The rows below give T cell receptor beta chains drawn from one sample of a study of blood T cell repertoires in COVID-19. Libraries were prepared by immunoSEQ multiplex PCR; TCRdb keeps only in-frame clonotypes and omits some of them. The sample gives 140,000 to 150,000 clones, 80% to 90% of which show up once; less than 3% is in the top ten. The specimen was peripheral blood. The receptors come from a man aged 55 to 70 with active or convalescent COVID-19. CDR3s include the opening cysteine and the closing phenylalanine or tryptophan. A D gene is named only where the DNA matches it firmly. Rows may omit the clone size; those that give it use once, few, many or a size class.

v_gene: TRBV21-1
abundance: -
d_gene: -
j_gene: TRBJ2-6
CDR3aa: CASSNGASGANVLTF
CDR3nt: TGTGCCAGCAGCAATGGGGCCTCTGGGGCCAACGTCCTGACTTTC

v_gene: TRBV5-1
abundance: -
d_gene: TRBD2
j_gene: TRBJ2-1
CDR3aa: CASSLETSGGISSYNEQFF
CDR3nt: TGCGCCAGCAGCTTGGAAACTAGCGGGGGGATAAGCTCCTACAATGAGCAGTTCTTC

v_gene: TRBV5-4
abundance: once
d_gene: TRBD1
j_gene: TRBJ2-3
CDR3aa: CASSSRTGGISTDTQYF
CDR3nt: TGTGCCAGCAGTTCCCGGACAGGGGGCATCTCCACAGATACGCAGTATTTT

v_gene: TRBV18
abundance: -
d_gene: TRBD1
j_gene: TRBJ2-3
CDR3aa: CASSPTGVYGDTQYF
CDR3nt: TGTGCCAGCTCGCCCACAGGGGTCTATGGAGATACGCAGTATTTT

v_gene: TRBV28
abundance: once
d_gene: TRBD1
j_gene: TRBJ2-5
CDR3aa: CASSLRTGYQETQYF
CDR3nt: TGTGCCAGCAGCCTGAGGACAGGGTACCAAGAGACCCAGTACTTC

v_gene: TRBV30
abundance: few
d_gene: -
j_gene: TRBJ1-1
CDR3aa: CAWERHMNTEAFF
CDR3nt: TGTGCCTGGGAGAGGCACATGAACACTGAAGCTTTCTTT

v_gene: TRBV9
abundance: -
d_gene: TRBD2
j_gene: TRBJ2-7
CDR3aa: CASSVAGGLVEQYF
CDR3nt: TGTGCCAGCAGCGTAGCGGGAGGGCTTGTGGAGCAGTACTTC

v_gene: TRBV19
abundance: -
d_gene: TRBD1
j_gene: TRBJ2-2
CDR3aa: CASRGQGANTGELFF
CDR3nt: TGTGCCAGTAGAGGACAGGGGGCGAACACCGGGGAGCTGTTTTTT

v_gene: TRBV25-1
abundance: -
d_gene: TRBD2
j_gene: TRBJ2-7
CDR3aa: CASSEFPSGTLSYEQYF
CDR3nt: TGTGCCAGCAGTGAATTTCCTAGCGGGACCTTGTCCTACGAGCAGTACTTC

v_gene: TRBV7-2
abundance: -
d_gene: -
j_gene: TRBJ2-1
CDR3aa: CASLLGAGRTYNEQFF
CDR3nt: TGTGCCAGCTTGCTAGGGGCCGGCCGGACCTACAATGAGCAGTTCTTC

v_gene: TRBV10-3
abundance: -
d_gene: -
j_gene: TRBJ2-3
CDR3aa: CAIRGTSTDTQYF
CDR3nt: TGTGCCATCAGGGGGACTAGCACAGATACGCAGTATTTT

v_gene: TRBV28
abundance: -
d_gene: TRBD1
j_gene: TRBJ1-2
CDR3aa: CASSLAGTGRVGYTF
CDR3nt: TGTGCCAGCAGTTTAGCCGGGACAGGGAGAGTGGGCTACACCTTC

v_gene: TRBV5-4
abundance: -
d_gene: -
j_gene: TRBJ1-1
CDR3aa: CASSSRQAPNTEAFF
CDR3nt: TGTGCCAGCAGCTCGAGACAGGCGCCGAACACTGAAGCTTTCTTT

v_gene: TRBV7-2
abundance: -
d_gene: -
j_gene: TRBJ1-4
CDR3aa: CASSFRTTNEKLFF
CDR3nt: TGTGCCAGCAGCTTCAGGACAACTAATGAAAAACTGTTTTTT

v_gene: TRBV15
abundance: few
d_gene: TRBD1
j_gene: TRBJ2-7
CDR3aa: CATSRGGTGVHEQYF
CDR3nt: TGTGCCACCAGCAGAGGGGGTACAGGGGTCCACGAGCAGTACTTC

v_gene: TRBV10-3
abundance: -
d_gene: TRBD1
j_gene: TRBJ1-5
CDR3aa: CATAAQGAGNQPQHF
CDR3nt: TGTGCCACTGCTGCACAGGGGGCGGGCAATCAGCCCCAGCATTTT

v_gene: TRBV10-3
abundance: -
d_gene: -
j_gene: TRBJ1-6
CDR3aa: CAIGGWFNSPLHF
CDR3nt: TGTGCCATCGGGGGGTGGTTTAATTCACCCCTCCACTTT

v_gene: TRBV2
abundance: once
d_gene: TRBD1
j_gene: TRBJ2-7
CDR3aa: CASRGQVNSYEQYF
CDR3nt: TGTGCCAGCAGAGGACAGGTAAACTCCTACGAGCAGTACTTC

v_gene: TRBV6-5
abundance: -
d_gene: TRBD2
j_gene: TRBJ2-7
CDR3aa: CASSYSLAGGSYEQYF
CDR3nt: TGTGCCAGCAGTTACTCGCTAGCGGGAGGTTCCTACGAGCAGTACTTC

v_gene: TRBV6-6
abundance: once
d_gene: -
j_gene: TRBJ1-6
CDR3aa: CASSAPGNNSPLHF
CDR3nt: TGTGCCAGCAGTGCCCCAGGGAACAATTCACCCCTCCACTTT

v_gene: TRBV7-3
abundance: -
d_gene: TRBD2
j_gene: TRBJ2-3
CDR3aa: CASSRPSGGGDTQYF
CDR3nt: TGTGCCAGCAGCCGCCCTAGCGGGGGGGGAGATACGCAGTATTTT

v_gene: TRBV4-3
abundance: -
d_gene: -
j_gene: TRBJ2-2
CDR3aa: CASSQDPRTDTGELFF
CDR3nt: TGCGCCAGCAGCCAAGATCCCAGGACAGACACCGGGGAGCTGTTTTTT

v_gene: TRBV11-3
abundance: -
d_gene: -
j_gene: TRBJ2-5
CDR3aa: CASSARTGTRETQYF
CDR3nt: TGTGCCAGCAGTGCGCGCACGGGGACTCGAGAGACCCAGTACTTC

v_gene: TRBV10-3
abundance: -
d_gene: -
j_gene: TRBJ2-1
CDR3aa: CAISDVRDEQFF
CDR3nt: TGTGCCATCAGTGATGTACGGGATGAGCAGTTCTTC

v_gene: TRBV28
abundance: -
d_gene: -
j_gene: TRBJ2-7
CDR3aa: CASSSTRYEQYF
CDR3nt: TGTGCCAGCAGCTCCACCAGATACGAGCAGTACTTC

v_gene: TRBV28
abundance: -
d_gene: TRBD1
j_gene: TRBJ1-2
CDR3aa: CASRSTGVDYGYTF
CDR3nt: TGTGCCAGCAGATCGACAGGGGTGGACTATGGCTACACCTTC

v_gene: TRBV10-3
abundance: -
d_gene: TRBD1
j_gene: TRBJ1-1
CDR3aa: CANRDSINTEAFF
CDR3nt: TGTGCCAACCGGGACAGCATCAACACTGAAGCTTTCTTT

v_gene: TRBV18
abundance: -
d_gene: TRBD1
j_gene: TRBJ1-1
CDR3aa: CASSPIAGTVNTEAFF
CDR3nt: TGTGCCAGCTCACCGATCGCCGGGACAGTGAACACTGAAGCTTTCTTT

v_gene: TRBV7-2
abundance: -
d_gene: -
j_gene: TRBJ1-4
CDR3aa: CASSLDRGTNEKLFF
CDR3nt: TGTGCCAGCAGCTTAGATAGAGGAACTAATGAAAAACTGTTTTTT

v_gene: TRBV19
abundance: -
d_gene: -
j_gene: TRBJ2-6
CDR3aa: CASNLEGLLQPSGANVLTF
CDR3nt: TGTGCCAGTAATTTGGAGGGTTTACTTCAACCGTCTGGGGCCAACGTCCTGACTTTC

v_gene: TRBV7-9
abundance: -
d_gene: -
j_gene: TRBJ2-7
CDR3aa: CASSRIDRSGSYEQYF
CDR3nt: TGTGCCAGCAGCCGGATAGACAGGTCCGGTTCCTACGAGCAGTACTTC

v_gene: TRBV14
abundance: -
d_gene: -
j_gene: TRBJ2-7
CDR3aa: CASSQDRWNYEQYF
CDR3nt: TGTGCCAGCAGCCAAGACAGGTGGAACTACGAGCAGTACTTC

v_gene: TRBV11-1
abundance: -
d_gene: -
j_gene: TRBJ2-3
CDR3aa: CASSSGTDTQYF
CDR3nt: TGTGCCAGCAGCTCCGGTACAGATACGCAGTATTTT

v_gene: TRBV27
abundance: -
d_gene: TRBD2
j_gene: TRBJ2-7
CDR3aa: CASSLGLAGGPGSYEQYF
CDR3nt: TGTGCCAGCAGTTTAGGACTAGCGGGAGGGCCGGGCTCCTACGAGCAGTACTTC

v_gene: TRBV4-1
abundance: -
d_gene: -
j_gene: TRBJ1-4
CDR3aa: CASSQVSTNEKLFF
CDR3nt: TGCGCCAGCAGCCAAGTATCTACTAATGAAAAACTGTTTTTT

v_gene: TRBV6-6
abundance: -
d_gene: TRBD1
j_gene: TRBJ1-5
CDR3aa: CASSPDRVGGSNQPQHF
CDR3nt: TGTGCCAGCAGTCCCGACAGGGTGGGCGGAAGCAATCAGCCCCAGCATTTT

v_gene: TRBV7-2
abundance: -
d_gene: TRBD1
j_gene: TRBJ2-2
CDR3aa: CASSSTGAGGELFF
CDR3nt: TGTGCCAGCAGCTCGACAGGGGCGGGCGGGGAGCTGTTTTTT

v_gene: TRBV2
abundance: -
d_gene: -
j_gene: TRBJ1-4
CDR3aa: CASSEGHRNEKLFF
CDR3nt: TGTGCCAGCAGTGAGGGACACCGTAATGAAAAACTGTTTTTT